These 13 T cell receptor beta chains originate from one sample sequenced in a study of CD8 T cells in Susac syndrome. The RNA input was about 0.5 to 1 ug, and it was reverse transcribed with random hexamers. TCRdb analysed the immunoSEQ multiplex PCR reads with MiXCR anew, one entry per CDR3 protein. The sample lists 100,000 to 150,000 distinct CDR3 sequences, 90% to 95% occurring once. The sequenced material came from CD8+ T cells from PBMCs. The receptors shown here come from a human donor with Susac syndrome.

The rearrangement uses TRBV7-6 and TRBJ1-3; TRBD1 is a possible D gene (6 bases). This CDR3 is built from 17 residues. V dropped 4 bases and J dropped 2 bases, with 18 bases sitting between them. Germline CDR1 is SGHVS and CDR2 is FNYEAQ. CDR3 protein: CASSSRPGHNTGNTIYF. The CDR3 DNA reads TGTGCCAGCAGCTCTCGTCCGGGACACAATACTGGAAACACCATATATTTT.

V gene TRBV4-1 combines with J gene TRBJ2-5; D unclear. Germline values: CDR1 MGHRA, CDR2 YSYEKL. V was cut by 4 bases and J by 5 bases, with 8 bases left in between. This CDR3 is built from 12 residues. This CDR3 is CASSRPRETQYF. CDR3 in DNA: TGCGCCAGCAGCCGCCCCCGGGAGACCCAGTACTTC.

The J gene is TRBJ2-1, the V gene TRBV30; 7 nucleotides match TRBD2. Germline CDR1 GTSNPN, CDR2 SVGIG (reference sequence). V was clipped by 0 bases and J by 4 bases; unmatched bases: 6. This CDR3 contains 15 residues. Here the CDR3 DNA reads TGTGCCTGGAGTGTACTTGGCGGGGGTTACAATGAGCAGTTCTTC. Translated: CAWSVLGGGYNEQFF.

The chain employs TRBV13 and TRBJ1-2; the match to TRBD1 covers 7 bases. V shed 5 bases and J 8 bases; nucleotides not matched to a gene: 14. Looked up from germline, CDR1 is PRHDT and CDR2 is FYEKMQ (reference sequence). The CDR3 length is 15 residues. The CDR3 here is CASSPNLQGIGGYTF. The CDR3 nucleotides are TGTGCCAGCAGCCCTAACTTACAGGGGATAGGAGGCTACACCTTC.

The rearrangement uses TRBV5-4 and TRBJ1-5; perhaps TRBD1 as D (5 bases). The CDR3 contains 15 residues. V was clipped by 3 bases and J by 0 bases, with 10 bases between them. Germline CDR1 reads SGHNT; CDR2 reads YYREEE (reference sequence). CDR3 residues: CASSYRDGSNQPQHF. The DNA of the CDR3 is TGTGCCAGCAGCTACCGGGACGGTAGCAATCAGCCCCAGCATTTT.

V usage is TRBV7-9 and J usage is TRBJ2-2; TRBD1 aligns across 8 bases. With V trimmed by 5 bases and J by 6 bases, 8 bases remained unmatched. The germline gives CDR1 SEHNR, CDR2 FQNEAQ (reference sequence). The CDR3 has 15 amino acids. The CDR3 bases are TGTGCCAGCAGCACCCGACAGGGGACGGCCGGGGAGCTGTTTTTT. Translated, it gives CASSTRQGTAGELFF.

The J gene is TRBJ1-6, the V gene TRBV6-1; possibly TRBD1 for D (5 bases). Germline lookup yields CDR1 MNHNS and CDR2 SASEGT. Trimming took 6 bases from V and 8 from J, leaving 14 bases between them. CDR3 length: 14 residues. CDR3 DNA: TGTGCCAGCAGACCCAGGGTAGGGGATTCACCCCTCCACTTT. Translation: CASRPRVGDSPLHF.

This chain joins TRBV29-1 and TRBJ2-5; D may be TRBD2 (7 bases). The CDR3 covers 14 residues. The V end was cut by 7 bases, the J end by 2 bases, with 17 bases between. Germline loops: CDR1 SQVTM, CDR2 ANQGSEA. The CDR3 sequence: CSGGGALGQETQYF. The CDR3 region has the DNA TGCAGCGGTGGGGGGGCTTTGGGACAAGAGACCCAGTACTTC.

The rearrangement joins TRBV5-1 to TRBJ2-7, with 7 bases fitting TRBD1. J lost 6 bases, V lost 4 bases, and 13 bases had no gene match. The CDR3 has 15 amino acids. The V gene's germline CDR1 is SGHRS and CDR2 YFSETQ. CDR3 coding DNA: TGCGCCAGCAGCGCTCGACAGGGTACGAGAACCGAGCAGTACTTC. Its translation is CASSARQGTRTEQYF.

This clonotype is a singleton in its sample. The V and J genes are TRBV29-1 and TRBJ2-5; TRBD1 matches at 9 bases. CDR3 length equals 15 residues. V lost 6 bases to trimming and J lost 3 bases; unmatched junction nucleotides: 11. The germline V gene has CDR1 SQVTM and CDR2 ANQGSEA. The CDR3 bases are TGCAGCGTCCCCCCCCCGGGACAGGGCAAAGAGACCCAGTACTTC. This gives the protein CSVPPPGQGKETQYF.

This clonotype was picked up one time. The chain couples TRBV20-1 to TRBJ2-1, with TRBD1 matching over 10 bases. This CDR3 is built from 14 residues. V lost 6 bases, J lost 2 bases, and 4 bases stayed unmatched. Germline-derived CDR1 and CDR2 are DFQATT and SNEGSKA (reference sequence). The CDR3 spells CSAAGTGAYNEQFF. The CDR3 DNA reads TGCAGTGCGGCCGGGACAGGGGCCTACAATGAGCAGTTCTTC.

This clonotype occurred many times. The V gene is TRBV30, the J gene TRBJ2-7; a possible D gene is TRBD1 (5 bases). CDR1 and CDR2 from the germline V gene are GTSNPN and SVGIG (reference sequence). V was shortened by 0 bases and J by 1 base, with 7 bases between the two germline ends. This CDR3 comprises 13 residues. The CDR3 region has the DNA TGTGCCTGGAGTGTGGGGCAGTCCTACGAGCAGTACTTC. This codes for CAWSVGQSYEQYF.

The chain combines TRBV27 with TRBJ2-4; TRBD1 aligns across 10 bases. J was trimmed by 0 bases and V by 5 bases; bases with no gene match: 7. This CDR3 has 17 amino acids. The V gene's germline CDR1 is MNHEY and CDR2 SMNVEV (reference sequence). The CDR3 DNA is TGTGCCAGCAGTCGCCGGGACAGGGGCATAGCCAAAAACATTCAGTACTTC. Its translation: CASSRRDRGIAKNIQYF.